The 10 T cell receptor beta chains in this list originate from one sample, sequenced in a study of blood T cell repertoires in COVID-19. The method was immunoSEQ multiplex PCR; TCRdb's version includes in-frame clones alone and lacks a portion of them. Among around 140,000 clones listed, 80% to 90% were seen once. Sequencing was carried out using peripheral blood. Every receptor here comes from a woman aged 50 to 60 with acute or convalescent COVID-19.

The V gene is TRBV12-5, the J gene TRBJ2-1, with 8 bases identical to TRBD2. V gave up 7 bases and J gave up 4 bases; unmatched junction bases: 27. Germline V gene data show CDR1 as LGHNT and CDR2 as FRNRAP. The CDR3 extends over 21 amino acids. For the CDR3, the DNA is TGTGCTAGTGCCCACACGACTCCGGGACTAGAATTTGTAATAGGTTACAATGAGCAGTTCTTC. This sequence encodes CASAHTTPGLEFVIGYNEQFF.

The gene calls are TRBV9 and TRBJ1-6, with TRBD1 identical over 7 bases. V lost 8 bases, J lost 7 bases, and 9 bases stayed unmatched. The CDR3 is 14 amino acids. Germline V gene sequence: CDR1 SGDLS, CDR2 YYNGEE. The CDR3 loop is CASHTGQQNSPLHF. Written as DNA, the CDR3 is TGTGCCAGTCACACGGGACAGCAAAATTCACCCCTCCACTTT.

This chain links TRBV6-4 with TRBJ1-1; 9 nucleotides match TRBD1. V dropped 5 bases and J dropped 1; count of bases not matched to a gene: 2. The CDR3 contains 14 residues. CDR1 and CDR2 from the germline V gene are MRHNA and SNTAGT. The CDR3 sequence is CASSPGQGNTEAFF. CDR3 coding DNA: TGTGCCAGCAGTCCGGGACAGGGGAACACTGAAGCTTTCTTT.

CDR3 residues: CASSYNTGTEAFF. CDR3 DNA: TGTGCCAGCAGCTACAACACGGGCACTGAAGCTTTCTTT. The V gene is TRBV7-3, the J gene TRBJ1-1, with no clear D. The V end was cut by 4 bases, the J end by 4 bases, with 10 bases between. The CDR3 is 13 residues long. Looked up from germline, CDR1 is SGHTA and CDR2 is FQGTGA. Full variable domain (outside the CDR3, taken from reference TRBV7-3 and TRBJ1-1): GAGVSQTPSNKVTEKGKYVELRCDPISGHTALYWYRQSLGQGPEFLIYFQGTGAADDSGLPNDRFFAVRPEGSVSTLKIQRTERGDSAVYLCASSYNTGTEAFFGQGTRLTVV.

Only a few counts were recorded for this clone. CDR3 bases: TGTGCCAGCAGCTTGGGGGTACGGGGGGAAATTTCACCCCTCCACTTT. This sequence encodes CASSLGVRGEISPLHF. The rearrangement joins TRBV7-9 to TRBJ1-6; perhaps TRBD1 as D (5 bases). The V gene's germline CDR1 is SEHNR and CDR2 FQNEAQ (reference sequence). With 3 bases removed from V and 9 bases from J, the gap between germline ends came to 18 bases. CDR3 length equals 16 residues.

The chain uses TRBV9 and TRBJ2-7, with TRBD1 identical over 7 bases. This CDR3 spans 15 amino acids. From germline, CDR1 is SGDLS and CDR2 YYNGEE. V dropped 0 bases and J dropped 3; count of bases not matched to a gene: 6. In DNA, the CDR3 is TGTGCCAGCAGCGTAGGACAGGGAAGGCACTACGAGCAGTACTTC. This sequence encodes CASSVGQGRHYEQYF.

The J gene is TRBJ1-1, the V gene TRBV12-3 or TRBV12-4; no definite D call. V lost 3 bases to trimming and J lost 5 bases, with 7 bases between them. The CDR3 totals 12 residues. The CDR3 region is CASSFAGTEAFF. The CDR3 DNA is TGTGCCAGCAGTTTCGCGGGGACTGAAGCTTTCTTT.

The chain joins TRBV29-1 to TRBJ1-5, with 7 bases matching TRBD1. Germline loops: CDR1 SQVTM, CDR2 ANQGSEA. This CDR3 has 15 residues. The trim removed 4 bases at V and 6 bases at J, leaving 12 bases unmatched. The CDR3: CSVAIQGHGGQPQHF. The CDR3 DNA reads as TGCAGCGTTGCTATACAGGGGCACGGGGGTCAGCCCCAGCATTTT.

The rearrangement uses TRBV19 and TRBJ2-7, with TRBD1 matching 8 bases. CDR1 is LNHDA, CDR2 SQIVND, per germline (reference sequence). The V segment lost 5 bases and the J segment 5 bases; nucleotides outside the gene matches: 11. CDR3 length: 15 amino acids. CDR3 region: CASSVGQATRDEQYF. For the CDR3, the DNA is TGTGCCAGTAGTGTGGGACAGGCCACTCGGGACGAGCAGTACTTC.

In this sample, this clone turned up a few times. The genes are TRBV7-2 and TRBJ1-1; D gene unclear. The CDR3 length is 14 residues. Trimming removed 1 base at V and 5 bases at J, with 11 bases between. Per germline, CDR1 SGHTA and CDR2 FQGNSA. In DNA, the CDR3 is TGTGCCAGCAGCTTAGGGGCAGCGGAGACTGAAGCTTTCTTT. The encoded protein is CASSLGAAETEAFF.